This TCR beta chain was sequenced during a study of metastatic and nonmetastatic thyroid tumors. Study as a whole: Across blood and tumor or nodule tissue, repertoires from malignant and benign thyroid patients were compared with one another. Study observations and caveats: For both blood and tumor, malignant thyroid tumors reportedly showed significantly higher TCR beta diversity than benign nodules did.

With MiXCR, TCRdb reprocessed the PCR reads. The sample yields about 17,000 clones, approximately 27% seen once. The table lists this clone with a few counts. What it binds is unknown. Treatment of any kind had been given to no patient before thyroid surgery. V lost 10 bases and J lost 1, with 16 bases in between. CDR1 and CDR2 (germline): MNHNS, SASEGT. There are 14 residues in the CDR3. The gene calls are TRBV6-1 and TRBJ1-1; perhaps TRBD1 as D (6 bases). The TCR sequence derives from a female donor with papillary thyroid cancer or a benign thyroid nodule (not recorded which). Some clones in this sample may be carry-over from other donors' samples. Sequencing input: tumor tissue. CDR3 loop: CATGQREGNTEAFF. The CDR3 DNA sequence: TGTGCCACCGGACAGCGAGAGGGGAACACTGAAGCTTTCTTT.